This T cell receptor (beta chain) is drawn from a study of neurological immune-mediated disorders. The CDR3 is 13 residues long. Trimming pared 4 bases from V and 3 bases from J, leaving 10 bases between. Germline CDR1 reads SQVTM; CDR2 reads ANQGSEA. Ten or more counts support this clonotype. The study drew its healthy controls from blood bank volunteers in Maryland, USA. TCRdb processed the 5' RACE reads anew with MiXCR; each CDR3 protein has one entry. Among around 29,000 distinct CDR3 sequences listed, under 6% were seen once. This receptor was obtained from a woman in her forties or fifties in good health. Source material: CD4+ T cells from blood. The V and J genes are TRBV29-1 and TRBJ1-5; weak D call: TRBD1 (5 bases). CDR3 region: CSVAGQFNQPQHF. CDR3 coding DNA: TGCAGCGTTGCCGGACAATTCAATCAGCCCCAGCATTTT.